This TCR beta chain derives from a study of blood T cell repertoires in COVID-19 (dated by TCRdb to 2019 to 2021). Background for the entire study: Collaborator samples came from the United States, Italy and Spain and covered acute and convalescent phases of COVID-19. The prospective study material was composed of cDNA or gDNA derived from T cells, B-cell-depleted T cells, or PBMCs. Samples were obtained from the ongoing ImmuneRACE study (first 160 participants) and from roughly 1,300 subjects provided by 6 global collaborators. Subjects who had been exposed to COVID-19, were actively infected with it, or had recovered from it provided the deeply sampled blood TCRbeta repertoires that made up the dataset. The repertoires were made available in a free public database intended to serve as a resource for research on the immune response to SARS-CoV-2. Sample metadata almost always included a de-identified subject ID, COVID-19 status, age in years and sex. Where available, HLA class I and class II types were taken from metadata supplied by the sample provider and were not determined by assay-based typing. Findings and caveats that apply to the study as a whole: Clinical and demographic metadata were provided uncurated, with the amount varying by source and participant.

Trimming removed 5 bases from V and 1 base from J, leaving 17 bases between the germline ends. Reading the germline V gene (reference sequence) gives CDR1 PRHDT and CDR2 FYEKMQ. The CDR3, from cysteine to phenylalanine, totals 16 residues. The sequence is cut down to CDR3 DNA, 48 bases in frame from base 1. One collaborating source in Seattle enrolled patients while the patients were actively infected and followed the patients over time throughout the course of disease. Whole blood was collected in K2EDTA tubes by collaborating institutions according to the institutions' own protocols. For TCRbeta analysis, collaborators shipped samples in one of three forms: frozen whole blood, isolated PBMCs, or DNA extracted from either of those sample types. Of note for this clone: Its antigen is unknown. The sample holds no much larger clone one base away, and base qualities are not on file.

TCRbeta CDR3 regions were amplified from genomic DNA by means of the immunoSEQ Assay, a bias-controlled multiplex PCR. Processing in the source paper ran as follows. The number of nucleated cells in each sample was estimated by amplification of reference gene primers within the assay. Sequence reads were collapsed and filtered to measure the absolute abundance of every unique TCRbeta CDR3 rearrangement. For each sample, productive Simpson clonality was calculated as the square root of Simpson's diversity index across productive rearrangements. TCRdb mirrors the immuneACCESS table, restricted to in-frame sequences. Some clones are absent from its copies; in checked studies, under half trace to an unresolved V gene, and the reason for the others is unknown. V and J calls and clone size are given by that table; D and trimming were obtained from the DNA. A total of 270,000 or so clones appear in this sample, around 87% of them only once. 2% to 2.5% of the sample is held by the ten biggest clonotypes.

The sequencing input was peripheral blood. The sequence derives from a woman in her sixties or seventies with COVID-19, enrolled during active disease. The V gene is TRBV13 and the J gene is TRBJ1-1; the D region possibly corresponds to TRBD1 (5 bases align). The CDR3 corresponds to CASSRVRQGWNTEAFF. The nucleotides are TGTGCCAGCAGCCGTGTACGGCAGGGCTGGAACACTGAAGCTTTCTTT.